This TCR beta chain is from a study of immune heterogeneity within non-small cell lung tumors. Findings and caveats of the study: Different tumor locations in one patient shared dominant CDR3 beta clonotypes yet harbored unique high-frequency clones. Locally, T-cell clonality showed a moderate but significant correlation with tumor mutational burden measured at the same site (R 0.3 to 0.4). The study found high-frequency T-cell receptor beta clonotypes largely distinct between individual patients.

Germline CDR1 MNHNS, CDR2 SASEGT. The CDR3 spans 14 residues. V gave up 3 bases and J gave up 2 bases, with 10 bases separating them. The template consisted of bulk tumor genomic DNA, with about 620 ng used per sample. Doctors removed several biopsies from each primary tumor during surgery, keeping them far apart. Patients with untreated, newly diagnosed non-small cell lung cancer underwent curative surgery. For this clonotype: The antigen is undetermined.

Amplification of the TCR beta CDR3 was achieved through multiplex PCR with 32 V and 13 J primers. TCRdb re-analysed the multiplex PCR reads in MiXCR, keeping a single row per CDR3 protein. The sample includes some 10,000 distinct CDR3 sequences, 25% to 30% seen only once; the top ten take under 15%. The genes are TRBV6-1 and TRBJ1-1; a possible D gene is TRBD1 (5 bases). The TCR sequence derives from a man in his fifties with non-small cell lung cancer. Material for sequencing was lung tumor tissue. The CDR3 is CASSDRARNTEAFF. CDR3 DNA sequence: TGTGCCAGCAGTGACAGGGCGAGAAACACTGAAGCTTTCTTT.